The sequence of this T cell receptor (beta chain) was determined in a study of response to subunit inactivated influenza vaccine. Study results and limitations: Authors suggested each seasonal influenza vaccination recruits few new T cells.

MiXCR was run by TCRdb on the RT-PCR reads, yielding one entry per CDR3 protein. Found here are more than 600,000 distinct CDR3 sequences, approximately 18% of them singletons; the top ten hold about a tenth. Details on this clonotype: Antigen: not known.

The ends lost 4 bases at V and 7 bases at J; junction bases unmatched: 9. Germline CDR1 is DFQATT and CDR2 is SNEGSKA (reference sequence). The CDR3 length is 14 residues. The genes are TRBV20-1 and TRBJ1-4, with 7 bases that match TRBD1. The TCR comes from a man aged 45-60 years who received an inactivated influenza vaccine. Material: PBMCs from blood, obtained around 5 days after vaccination. The CDR3 sequence is CSANKPGGGEKLFF. In DNA, the CDR3 is TGCAGTGCTAATAAACCAGGGGGAGGTGAAAAACTGTTTTTT.